Below, 28 T cell receptor beta chains from the same sample are listed, as sequenced in a study of T cells expressing NK-cell markers. For each CDR3 protein, TCRdb gives one entry from its re-call of the 5' RACE reads, without DNA. This sample's table reports 300,000 to 450,000 distinct CDR3 sequences. The source material was blood T cells: a sorted CD56 or NKG2C T cell subset, CD4+ or CD8+ T cells, or bulk PBMC T cells (not recorded which). These receptors came from a man aged 18-70 years in good health.

This chain links TRBV12-3 or TRBV12-4 with TRBJ2-5; the D call of TRBD1 rests on TCRdb alone, since no DNA is present to check it. The CDR3 spans 15 residues. CDR3 sequence reads: CASSLNRDRGSPVDF.

The chain has TRBV20-1 and TRBJ2-7; checking the TCRdb D call of TRBD2 is not possible without DNA. CDR3 size: 15 residues. Germline values: CDR1 DFQATT, CDR2 SNEGSKA (reference sequence). The CDR3 is CSARVGGGTTYEQYF.

The V call is TRBV28, the J call TRBJ1-6. Germline CDR1 MDHEN, CDR2 SYDVKM. The CDR3 sequence is 15 residues long. CDR3 in amino acids: CASSLIGGRASPLHF.

V gene TRBV11-2 combines with J gene TRBJ2-1; TCRdb's D call of TRBD1 is untestable without DNA. Germline lookup yields CDR1 SGHAT and CDR2 FQNNGV. CDR3 size: 15 residues. CDR3 sequence reads: CASSIPGTRGNEQFF.

The chain carries TRBV6-5 and TRBJ2-1. The CDR3 consists of 16 residues. The germline V gene has CDR1 MNHEY and CDR2 SVGAGI. The CDR3 here is CASSYSLATSYNEQFF.

The V gene is TRBV6-5, the J gene TRBJ1-6. Germline CDR1 is MNHEY and CDR2 is SVGAGI. CDR3 size: 15 residues. This CDR3 reads CASSYSKVYNSPLHF.

V is TRBV4-1 and J is TRBJ1-4; no DNA is available, so the TRBD1 call from TCRdb remains unchecked. CDR1 and CDR2 from the germline V gene are MGHRA and YSYEKL. CDR3 length: 15 residues. CDR3: CASSLPGGTNEKLFF.

The chain recombines TRBV2 with TRBJ1-4. This CDR3 has 14 amino acids. Germline loops: CDR1 SNHLY, CDR2 FYNNEI. The CDR3 sequence is CASNGDYYPEKLFF.

This chain links TRBV20-1 with TRBJ2-7; with no DNA, the TCRdb D assignment of TRBD1 cannot be verified. The germline CDR1 and CDR2 sequences are DFQATT and SNEGSKA (reference sequence). This CDR3 has 14 amino acids. CDR3 sequence: CSAKDRVGNYEQYF.

V and J are TRBV28 and TRBJ2-5. Germline loops: CDR1 MDHEN, CDR2 SYDVKM. CDR3 length equals 13 residues. The CDR3 loop is CASSLGSFMAQYF.

J is TRBJ2-5 and V is TRBV5-1; TCRdb designates TRBD1, a call that cannot be tested without DNA. The CDR3 sequence is 14 residues long. Germline lookup yields CDR1 SGHRS and CDR2 YFSETQ. The CDR3 sequence: CASSLGGAAETQYF.

V and J are TRBV19 and TRBJ1-1. This CDR3 has 14 residues. Germline V gene data show CDR1 as LNHDA and CDR2 as SQIVND (reference sequence). The CDR3 spells CASSILGLNTEAFF.

The chain recombines TRBV12-3 or TRBV12-4 with TRBJ2-1. There are 11 residues in the CDR3. CDR3 sequence reads: CASSFYNEQFF.

The V and J genes are TRBV28 and TRBJ2-5; without DNA, the TCRdb call of TRBD1 cannot be checked. CDR3 length equals 17 residues. CDR1 is MDHEN and CDR2 is SYDVKM in the germline V gene. CDR3 region: CASSLLGTGKSQETQYF.

This chain uses TRBV6-1 with TRBJ1-5; TCRdb's D call of TRBD1 is untestable without DNA. The germline V gene encodes CDR1 MNHNS and CDR2 SASEGT. The CDR3 sequence is 14 residues long. The CDR3 loop is CASRGQGYGQPQHF.

This rearrangement joins TRBV2 to TRBJ1-2; TCRdb picks TRBD1, but there is no DNA to check that call. The CDR3 spans 15 residues. Germline CDR1 is SNHLY and CDR2 is FYNNEI. CDR3 amino acids: CASRDGTGGGYGYTF.

The chain has TRBV6-2 or TRBV6-3 and TRBJ2-1; the TCRdb call, TRBD2, lacks DNA for checking. The germline V gene encodes CDR1 MNHEY and CDR2 SVGEGT. The CDR3 is 15 residues long. CDR3 sequence reads: CASRPMGGGIHEQFF.

V usage is TRBV5-1 and J usage is TRBJ1-1. This CDR3 contains 13 residues. Germline assignment: CDR1 SGHRS and CDR2 YFSETQ. Here the CDR3 reads CASSLAVNTEAFF. Based on the CDR3 plus reference TRBV5-1 and TRBJ1-1, the full variable domain is KAGVTQTPRYLIKTRGQQVTLSCSPISGHRSVSWYQQTPGQGLQFLFEYFSETQRNKGNFPGRFSGRQFSNSRSEMNVSTLELGDSALYLCASSLAVNTEAFFGQGTRLTVV.

The V and J genes are TRBV2 and TRBJ2-5; with no DNA, the TCRdb D assignment of TRBD2 cannot be verified. Per germline, CDR1 SNHLY and CDR2 FYNNEI. The CDR3 runs to 16 residues. The CDR3 loop is CASSPTLAGGAETQYF.

J is TRBJ2-7 and V is TRBV12-3 or TRBV12-4; TCRdb lists TRBD2, though no DNA is available to test this call. The CDR3 has 16 residues. The CDR3 is CASSTLAGARAYEQYF.

The chain carries TRBV4-2 and TRBJ2-7. CDR1 is LGHNA and CDR2 is YNFKEQ in the germline V gene. The CDR3 totals 18 residues. The CDR3 loop is CASSQTNHFRGGRYEQYF.

The CDR3 here is CASFRDRVSNEQFF. The chain couples TRBV18 to TRBJ2-1; the TRBD1 assignment by TCRdb is unverifiable without DNA. The CDR3 has 14 amino acids. The germline gives CDR1 KGHSH, CDR2 LQKENI.

The CDR3 sequence is CASSPWGLAYNSPLHF. The chain uses TRBV7-2 and TRBJ1-6. The CDR3 spans 16 residues. The germline V gene has CDR1 SGHTA and CDR2 FQGNSA.

The rearrangement uses TRBV27 and TRBJ2-7; TCRdb gives TRBD2 as the D gene, but with no DNA this cannot be confirmed. The germline CDR1 and CDR2 sequences are MNHEY and SMNVEV (reference sequence). The CDR3 has 13 residues. This CDR3 is CASSLSGGNEQYF.

The V call is TRBV2, the J call TRBJ2-2; TCRdb proposes TRBD1, but this gene call is untestable without DNA. CDR3 length: 15 amino acids. Germline-derived CDR1 and CDR2 are SNHLY and FYNNEI. CDR3 in amino acids: CARTGLGAGTGELFF. Based on the CDR3 plus reference TRBV2 and TRBJ2-2, the full variable domain is EPEVTQTPSHQVTQMGQEVILRCVPISNHLYFYWYRQILGQKVEFLVSFYNNEISEKSEIFDDQFSVERPDGSNFTLKIRSTKLEDSAMYFCARTGLGAGTGELFFGEGSRLTVL.

This sequence joins TRBV7-8 and TRBJ2-1; TCRdb's assignment of TRBD1 cannot be checked, as there is no DNA. Germline CDR1 and CDR2: SGHVS and FQNEAQ. The length of the CDR3 is 17 residues. CDR3 sequence reads: CASSLAPGQGAYNEQFF.

The V gene is TRBV28, the J gene TRBJ2-7; TCRdb designates TRBD1, a call that cannot be tested without DNA. This CDR3 region has 14 residues. Germline loops: CDR1 MDHEN, CDR2 SYDVKM. CDR3 loop: CASRSGGSIYEQYF.

V usage is TRBV29-1 and J usage is TRBJ1-1. CDR1 is SQVTM, CDR2 ANQGSEA, per germline. The CDR3 covers 12 residues. This CDR3 reads CSVVPKNTEAFF.